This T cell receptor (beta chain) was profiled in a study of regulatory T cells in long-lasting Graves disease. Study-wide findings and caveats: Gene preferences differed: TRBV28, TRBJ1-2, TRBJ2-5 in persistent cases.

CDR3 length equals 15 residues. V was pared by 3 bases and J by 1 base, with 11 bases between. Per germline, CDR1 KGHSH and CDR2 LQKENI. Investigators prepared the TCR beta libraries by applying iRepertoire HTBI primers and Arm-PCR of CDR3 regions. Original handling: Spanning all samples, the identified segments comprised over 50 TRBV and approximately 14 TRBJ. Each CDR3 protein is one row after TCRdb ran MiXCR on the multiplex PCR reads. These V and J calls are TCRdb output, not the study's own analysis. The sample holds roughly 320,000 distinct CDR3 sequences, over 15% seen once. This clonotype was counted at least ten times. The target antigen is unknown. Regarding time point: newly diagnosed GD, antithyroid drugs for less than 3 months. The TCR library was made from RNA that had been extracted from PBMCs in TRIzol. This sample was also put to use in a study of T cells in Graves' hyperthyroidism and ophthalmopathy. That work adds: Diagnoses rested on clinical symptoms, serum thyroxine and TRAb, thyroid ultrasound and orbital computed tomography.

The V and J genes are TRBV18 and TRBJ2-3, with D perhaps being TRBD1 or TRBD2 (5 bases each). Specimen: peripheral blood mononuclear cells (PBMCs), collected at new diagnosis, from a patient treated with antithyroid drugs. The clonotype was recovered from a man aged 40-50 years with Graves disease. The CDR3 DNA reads TGTGCCAGCTCACCGCGGCAGGGACGCACAGATACGCAGTATTTT. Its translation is CASSPRQGRTDTQYF.